These T cell receptor beta chains were read from a single sample in a study of monozygotic twins with inflammatory bowel disease. TCRdb reprocessed the 5' RACE reads and reports one entry per CDR3 protein, with no DNA. This sample's clone table lists about 450,000 distinct CDR3 sequences. The specimen sequenced was blood. Every receptor here comes from a human donor with ulcerative colitis or Crohn's disease, or a healthy co-twin of an affected twin (not recorded which). The CDR3 runs from the conserved cysteine through the conserved F or W.

CDR3 protein	J gene	V gene
CASSSTRGGPSSYNEQFF	TRBJ2-1	TRBV11-1
CASSRSGSGDEQYF	TRBJ2-7	TRBV4-1
CATSSIRGETQYF	TRBJ2-5	TRBV15
CASSQPHRDGLFF	TRBJ1-4	TRBV4-1
CSARDILAGEVYTGELFF	TRBJ2-2	TRBV20-1
CSVATSGRDSYEQYF	TRBJ2-7	TRBV29-1
CASRLSLDEQFF	TRBJ2-1	TRBV5-1
CASSIGQPNTEAFF	TRBJ1-1	TRBV19
CASSVGAADTQYF	TRBJ2-3	TRBV25-1
CASSPLTGGHNEQFF	TRBJ2-1	TRBV5-1
CASSYFVAGEQYF	TRBJ2-7	TRBV6-5
CASSLAGAGSSYEQYF	TRBJ2-7	TRBV5-1
CASSPASYTGGLFF	TRBJ2-2	TRBV6-4
CASSLRGVNYGYTF	TRBJ1-2	TRBV5-1
CASSQDSGGAREQYF	TRBJ2-7	TRBV4-2
CSASSPGRYQETQYF	TRBJ2-5	TRBV20-1
CASSLDSGVSSYGYTF	TRBJ1-2	TRBV5-4
CSVEVGPANTGELFF	TRBJ2-2	TRBV29-1
CASSYGLAGGGEQFF	TRBJ2-1	TRBV9
CSARSPGGTGEQFF	TRBJ2-1	TRBV20-1
CASSNPSSGRHEQFF	TRBJ2-1	TRBV28
CATGRTSGGAYEQYF	TRBJ2-7	TRBV7-2
CASSPGPPDTGELFF	TRBJ2-2	TRBV11-3
CASSLGLTVSYNEQFF	TRBJ2-1	TRBV7-2
CASSGLSGAGKNIQYF	TRBJ2-4	TRBV9
CASSLSRGRGNQPQHF	TRBJ1-5	TRBV7-8